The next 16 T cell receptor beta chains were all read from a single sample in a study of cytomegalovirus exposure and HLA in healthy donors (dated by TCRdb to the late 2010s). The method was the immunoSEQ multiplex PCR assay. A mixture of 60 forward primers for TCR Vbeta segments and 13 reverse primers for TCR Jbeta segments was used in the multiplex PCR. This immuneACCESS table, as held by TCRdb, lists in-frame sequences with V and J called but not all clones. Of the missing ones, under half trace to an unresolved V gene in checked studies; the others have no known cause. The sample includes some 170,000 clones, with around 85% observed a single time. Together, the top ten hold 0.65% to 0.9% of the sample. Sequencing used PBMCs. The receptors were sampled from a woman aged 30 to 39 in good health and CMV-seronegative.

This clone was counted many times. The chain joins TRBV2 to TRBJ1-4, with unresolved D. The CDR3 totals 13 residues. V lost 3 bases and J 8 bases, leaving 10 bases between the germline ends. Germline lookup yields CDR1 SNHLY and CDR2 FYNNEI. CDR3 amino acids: CASSDQVAEKLFF. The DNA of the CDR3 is TGTGCCAGCAGTGATCAGGTGGCCGAAAAACTGTTTTTT.

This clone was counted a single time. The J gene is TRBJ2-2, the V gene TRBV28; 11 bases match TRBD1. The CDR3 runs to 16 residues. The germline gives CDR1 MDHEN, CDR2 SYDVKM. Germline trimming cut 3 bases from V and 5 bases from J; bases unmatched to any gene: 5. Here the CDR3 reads CASSFRDRGWTGELFF. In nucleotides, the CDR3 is TGTGCCAGCAGTTTCCGGGACAGGGGGTGGACCGGGGAGCTGTTTTTT.

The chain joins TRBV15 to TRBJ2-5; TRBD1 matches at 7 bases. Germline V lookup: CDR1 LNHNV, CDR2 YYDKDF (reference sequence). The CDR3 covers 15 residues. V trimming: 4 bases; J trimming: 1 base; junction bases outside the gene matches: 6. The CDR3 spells CATSKKRQGQETQYF. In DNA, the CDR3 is TGTGCCACCAGCAAAAAACGACAGGGCCAAGAGACCCAGTACTTC. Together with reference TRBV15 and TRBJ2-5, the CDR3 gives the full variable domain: DAMVIQNPRYQVTQFGKPVTLSCSQTLNHNVMYWYQQKSSQAPKLLFHYYDKDFNNEADTPDNFQSRRPNTSFCFLDIRSPGLGDTAMYLCATSKKRQGQETQYFGPGTRLLVL.

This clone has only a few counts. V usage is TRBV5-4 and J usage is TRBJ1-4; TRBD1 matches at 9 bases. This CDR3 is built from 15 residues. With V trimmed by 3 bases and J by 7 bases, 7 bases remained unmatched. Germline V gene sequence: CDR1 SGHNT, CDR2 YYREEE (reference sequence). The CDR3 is CASSSPGQGIEKLFF. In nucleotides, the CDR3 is TGTGCCAGCAGCTCCCCGGGACAGGGTATTGAAAAACTGTTTTTT.

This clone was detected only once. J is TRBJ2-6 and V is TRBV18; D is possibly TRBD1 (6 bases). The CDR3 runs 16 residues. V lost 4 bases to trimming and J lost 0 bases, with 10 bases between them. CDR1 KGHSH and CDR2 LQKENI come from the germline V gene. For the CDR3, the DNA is TGTGCCAGCTCACAGGGACAAGCCTCTGGGGCCAACGTCCTGACTTTC. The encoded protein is CASSQGQASGANVLTF.

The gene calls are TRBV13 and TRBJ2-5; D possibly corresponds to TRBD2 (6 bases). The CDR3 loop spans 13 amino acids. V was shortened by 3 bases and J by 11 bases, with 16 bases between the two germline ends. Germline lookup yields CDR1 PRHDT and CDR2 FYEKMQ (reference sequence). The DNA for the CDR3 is TGTGCCAGCAGCTTGGCGGGGTATTGGGGGCAGTACTTC. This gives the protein CASSLAGYWGQYF.

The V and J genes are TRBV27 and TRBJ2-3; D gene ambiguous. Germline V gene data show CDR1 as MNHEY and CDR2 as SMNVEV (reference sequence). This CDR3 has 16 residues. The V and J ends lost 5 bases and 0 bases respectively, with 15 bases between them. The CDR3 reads CASSHAVIRSTDTQYF. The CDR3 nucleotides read TGTGCCAGCAGTCACGCAGTAATCCGTAGCACAGATACGCAGTATTTT.

In DNA form, the CDR3 reads TGTGCCAGCAGTTTGGGGTTTTTGAGAGGGGGCGAGGCCAAAAACATTCAGTACTTC. It is translated as CASSLGFLRGGEAKNIQYF. This chain connects TRBV27 to TRBJ2-4, with 7 bases matching TRBD1. Trimming cost V 3 bases and J 1 base; bases outside gene matches: 15. CDR1 is MNHEY, CDR2 SMNVEV, per germline (reference sequence). The CDR3 is 19 residues long.

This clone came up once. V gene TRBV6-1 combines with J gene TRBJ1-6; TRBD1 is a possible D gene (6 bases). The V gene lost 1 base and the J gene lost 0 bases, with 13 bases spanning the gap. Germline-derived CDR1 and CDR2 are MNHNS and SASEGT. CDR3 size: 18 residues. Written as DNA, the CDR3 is TGTGCCAGCAGTGAAGTACAGCAGGGGAGCTCCTATAATTCACCCCTCCACTTT. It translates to CASSEVQQGSSYNSPLHF.

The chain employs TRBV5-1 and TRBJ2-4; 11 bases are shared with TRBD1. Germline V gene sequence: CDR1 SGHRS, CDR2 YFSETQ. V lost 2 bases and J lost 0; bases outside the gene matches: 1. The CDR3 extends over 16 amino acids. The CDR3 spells CASSLGTGGAKNIQYF. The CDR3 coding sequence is TGCGCCAGCAGCTTAGGGACAGGGGGAGCCAAAAACATTCAGTACTTC. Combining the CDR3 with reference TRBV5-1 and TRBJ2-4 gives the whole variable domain KAGVTQTPRYLIKTRGQQVTLSCSPISGHRSVSWYQQTPGQGLQFLFEYFSETQRNKGNFPGRFSGRQFSNSRSEMNVSTLELGDSALYLCASSLGTGGAKNIQYFGAGTRLSVL.

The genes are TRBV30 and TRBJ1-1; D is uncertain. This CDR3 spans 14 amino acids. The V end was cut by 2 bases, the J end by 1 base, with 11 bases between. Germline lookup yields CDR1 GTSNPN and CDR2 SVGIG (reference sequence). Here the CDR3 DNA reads TGTGCCTGGAGTTGGGCGGGTTGGAACACTGAAGCTTTCTTT. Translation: CAWSWAGWNTEAFF.

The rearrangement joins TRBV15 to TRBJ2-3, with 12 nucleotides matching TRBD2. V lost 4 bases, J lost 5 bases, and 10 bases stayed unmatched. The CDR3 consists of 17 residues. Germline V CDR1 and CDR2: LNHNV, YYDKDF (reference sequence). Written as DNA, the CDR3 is TGTGCCACCAGCACTACAGCTAGCGGGGGGGCGGGAGATACGCAGTATTTT. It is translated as CATSTTASGGAGDTQYF.

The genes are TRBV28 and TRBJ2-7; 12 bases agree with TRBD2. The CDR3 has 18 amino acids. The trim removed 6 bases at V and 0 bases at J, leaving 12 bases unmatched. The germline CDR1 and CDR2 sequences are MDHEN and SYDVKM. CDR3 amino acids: CASSPTTSSGRVSYEQYF. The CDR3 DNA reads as TGTGCCAGCAGCCCAACCACGTCTAGCGGGAGGGTCTCCTACGAGCAGTACTTC.

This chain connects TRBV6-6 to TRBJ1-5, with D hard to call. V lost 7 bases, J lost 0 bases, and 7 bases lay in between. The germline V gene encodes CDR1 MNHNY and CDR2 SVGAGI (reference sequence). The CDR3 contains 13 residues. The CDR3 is CASTQDSNQPQHF. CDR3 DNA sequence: TGTGCCAGCACGCAGGATAGCAATCAGCCCCAGCATTTT.

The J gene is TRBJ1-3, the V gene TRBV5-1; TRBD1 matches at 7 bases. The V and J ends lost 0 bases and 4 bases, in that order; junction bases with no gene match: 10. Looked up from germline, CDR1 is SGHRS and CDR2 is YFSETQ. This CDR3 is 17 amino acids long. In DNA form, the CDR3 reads TGCGCCAGCAGCTTGGGGGCTACGAGGGGGCCAGGAAACACCATATATTTT. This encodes CASSLGATRGPGNTIYF.

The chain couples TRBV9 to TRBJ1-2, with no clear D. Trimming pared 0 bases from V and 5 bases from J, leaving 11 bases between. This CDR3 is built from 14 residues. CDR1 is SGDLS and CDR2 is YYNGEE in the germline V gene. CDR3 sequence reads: CASSVETGRYGYTF. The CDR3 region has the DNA TGTGCCAGCAGCGTAGAAACGGGGAGGTATGGCTACACCTTC.